These 21 T cell receptor beta chains originate from one sample sequenced in a study of preoperative IRX-2 immunotherapy in early breast cancer. The data were produced by immunoSEQ multiplex PCR, yet TCRdb's version contains in-frame clones alone and is incomplete. This sample has around 30,000 clones, with 75% to 80% found just once. This sample's treatment: preoperative locoregional IRX-2 cytokine immunotherapy. The sequencing here drew on lymph node tissue, taken before IRX-2 immunotherapy. The receptor set was obtained from a human donor with breast cancer.

V is TRBV29-1 and J is TRBJ1-1; 7 nucleotides align to TRBD1. The CDR3 length is 13 residues. CDR1 and CDR2 from the germline V gene are SQVTM and ANQGSEA. V dropped 6 bases and J dropped 0; count of bases not matched to a gene: 4. CDR3 coding DNA: TGCAGCGTCGAGGACAGGATGAACACTGAAGCTTTCTTT. Protein sequence: CSVEDRMNTEAFF.

This sequence joins TRBV22-1 and TRBJ1-2; TRBD1, the table's D call, was not compared with the DNA. TRBV22-1 is deemed a pseudogene. The CDR3 totals 14 residues. The CDR3 region is CASSSGTGQYGYTF. In DNA form, the CDR3 reads TGTGCCAGCAGTTCCGGGACAGGGCAGTATGGCTACACCTTC.

The rearrangement joins TRBV5-1 to TRBJ2-2; the D gene is possibly TRBD1 (5 bases). This CDR3 region has 16 residues. Germline V gene data show CDR1 as SGHRS and CDR2 as YFSETQ. Trimming removed 0 bases at V and 3 bases at J, with 12 bases between. CDR3 amino acids: CASSLAAGADTGELFF. Here the CDR3 DNA reads TGCGCCAGCAGCTTGGCGGCTGGGGCTGACACCGGGGAGCTGTTTTTT.

V gene TRBV5-1 combines with J gene TRBJ2-5; D tentatively reads TRBD1 or TRBD2 (6 bases each). Germline V gene sequence: CDR1 SGHRS, CDR2 YFSETQ. The V and J ends lost 0 bases and 5 bases respectively, with 20 bases between them. This CDR3 comprises 17 residues. CDR3 in DNA: TGCGCCAGCAGCTTGGTTCTAAGCAAGGGGGGCCGGGAGACCCAGTACTTC. Translating it yields CASSLVLSKGGRETQYF.

The chain joins TRBV29-1 to TRBJ1-4; D is perhaps TRBD1 (5 bases). The CDR3 totals 14 residues. Germline CDR1 is SQVTM and CDR2 is ANQGSEA. V was shortened by 6 bases and J by 5 bases, with 16 bases between the two germline ends. The CDR3 region is CSVKTGTGNEKLFF. For the CDR3, the DNA is TGCAGCGTAAAAACCGGGACGGGAAATGAAAAACTGTTTTTT.

This clone appeared a few times. This sequence joins TRBV6-8 and TRBJ1-2; 8 nucleotides align to TRBD1. CDR1 is MNHGY and CDR2 is SAAAGT in the germline V gene. The CDR3 loop spans 14 amino acids. After removal of 6 bases from V and 5 bases from J, the junction contained 8 bases not matched to a gene. CDR3 amino acids: CASRRTGTSYGYTF. CDR3 DNA: TGTGCCAGCAGGAGGACAGGGACCTCTTATGGCTACACCTTC.

The rearrangement uses TRBV19 and TRBJ1-5; no clear D. Germline V gives CDR1 LNHDA, CDR2 SQIVND (reference sequence). V was shortened by 5 bases and J by 4 bases, with 6 bases between the two germline ends. The CDR3 contains 12 residues. CDR3: CASSPRNQPQHF. DNA for the CDR3: TGTGCCAGTAGTCCGCGAAATCAGCCCCAGCATTTT.

The genes are TRBV10-2 and TRBJ1-1; D is possibly TRBD1 (6 bases). The ends were cut back, 5 bases at V and 5 bases at J, with 15 bases in the middle. Germline loops: CDR1 WSHSY, CDR2 SAAADI. The CDR3 is made up of 14 amino acids. The CDR3 reads CASSPMTGSTEAFF. In DNA, the CDR3 is TGCGCCAGCAGTCCCATGACAGGTTCAACTGAAGCTTTCTTT.

The V gene is TRBV18, the J gene TRBJ1-5, with 12 nucleotides matching TRBD1. In germline, CDR1 is KGHSH, CDR2 LQKENI. After removal of 0 bases from V and 7 bases from J, the junction contained 7 bases not matched to a gene. This CDR3 region has 17 residues. The CDR3 coding sequence is TGTGCCAGCTCACCACCGGGGACAGGGGGCCCCGGGCAGCCCCAGCATTTT. This sequence encodes CASSPPGTGGPGQPQHF.

The chain joins TRBV11-3 to TRBJ1-1, with D hard to call. Between the trimmed V and J ends, which lost 7 bases and 3 bases, there was a span of 21 bases. The CDR3 has 16 residues. Germline V CDR1 and CDR2: SGHNT, YENEEA. The CDR3 is CASTSNRFQRHTEAFF. CDR3 bases: TGTGCCAGCACGAGTAACCGTTTCCAAAGGCACACTGAAGCTTTCTTT.

V and J are TRBV11-3 and TRBJ1-3; 8 bases align to TRBD1. Per the germline V gene, CDR1 is SGHNT and CDR2 is YENEEA. The J segment lost 2 bases and the V segment lost 4 bases, leaving 4 bases of the junction unmatched. The CDR3 totals 15 residues. CDR3 nucleotide sequence: TGTGCCAGCAGCTCCTTGGGACAGGCTGGAAACACCATATATTTT. Its translation: CASSSLGQAGNTIYF.

This clone was detected once. The chain carries TRBV30 and TRBJ2-7, with D possibly TRBD2 on 5 matching bases. V lost 4 bases and J lost 6, with 10 bases in between. Germline V CDR1 and CDR2: GTSNPN, SVGIG (reference sequence). This CDR3 spans 11 amino acids. The CDR3 sequence is CAWKLGVEQYF. The DNA of the CDR3 is TGTGCCTGGAAGCTCGGGGTCGAGCAGTACTTC.

The chain couples TRBV15 to TRBJ2-1, with no clear D. This CDR3 has 14 amino acids. Trimming took off 5 bases at V and 5 bases at J, with 13 bases between the two ends. Germline CDR1 reads LNHNV; CDR2 reads YYDKDF (reference sequence). CDR3 sequence (DNA): TGTGCCACCAGCGAATTTGTTAAGAACAATGAGCAGTTCTTC. Its translation: CATSEFVKNNEQFF.

The rearrangement links TRBV28 to TRBJ1-4; no definite D call. Trimming removed 6 bases at V and 7 bases at J, with 15 bases between. Germline V gives CDR1 MDHEN, CDR2 SYDVKM. This CDR3 region has 14 residues. DNA of the CDR3: TGTGCCAGCAGCCCATACAGTCCGGGTGAAAAACTGTTTTTT. It codes for CASSPYSPGEKLFF.

The chain joins TRBV11-3 to TRBJ1-4, with TRBD1 identical over 8 bases. V lost 4 bases, J lost 7 bases, and 8 bases stayed unmatched. Germline CDR1 and CDR2: SGHNT and YENEEA. The CDR3 covers 15 residues. The CDR3 coding sequence is TGTGCCAGCAGCTCTCGGACAGGGTTGGGTGAAAAACTGTTTTTT. This encodes CASSSRTGLGEKLFF.

The V call is TRBV7-1, the J call TRBJ2-2; D is unresolved. TRBV7-1 is treated as an ORF (open reading frame) with a function not yet certain. This CDR3 spans 13 amino acids. V lost 4 bases, J lost 3 bases, and 6 bases lay in between. The CDR3 sequence: CASSFLDTGELFF. For the CDR3, the DNA is TGTGCCAGCAGCTTCCTGGACACCGGGGAGCTGTTTTTT.

The CDR3 region is CASTRGANSPLHF. CDR3 coding DNA: TGCGCCAGCACCCGAGGGGCGAATTCACCCCTCCACTTT. The V call is TRBV10-2, the J call TRBJ1-6; TRBD1 might be the D (5 bases). CDR1 and CDR2 (germline): WSHSY, SAAADI. Trimming stripped 7 bases from V and 7 bases from J, with 11 bases between. The CDR3 covers 13 residues.

V and J are TRBV11-3 and TRBJ2-1; TRBD2 matches at 7 bases. The V gene's germline CDR1 is SGHNT and CDR2 YENEEA. The CDR3 has 14 residues. Trimming at V came to 3 bases and at J to 7 bases, leaving 6 bases not matched to a gene. The CDR3 bases are TGTGCCAGCAGCTTCTCCAGCGGGGTTAATGAGCAGTTCTTC. Translating gives CASSFSSGVNEQFF.

This clone was detected a few times. V gene TRBV11-3 combines with J gene TRBJ2-7; D ambiguous. CDR1 SGHNT and CDR2 YENEEA come from the germline V gene. This CDR3 region has 14 residues. V lost 4 bases and J 2 bases, leaving 12 bases between the germline ends. For the CDR3, the DNA is TGTGCCAGCAGCTCCCGGACGGCCCCCTACGAGCAGTACTTC. Translated, it gives CASSSRTAPYEQYF.

This clone was counted once. V gene TRBV19 combines with J gene TRBJ2-7; 7 bases align to TRBD2. Germline values: CDR1 LNHDA, CDR2 SQIVND (reference sequence). The CDR3 runs 15 residues. J lost 2 bases, V lost 4 bases, and 8 bases had no gene match. CDR3 sequence (DNA): TGTGCCAGTAGTAGCCCTGGGCGGGGGACCTACGAGCAGTACTTC. It encodes CASSSPGRGTYEQYF.

In its sample, this clone was seen a few times. The J gene is TRBJ1-1, the V gene TRBV10-2, with 9 bases matching TRBD1. The trim removed 4 bases at V and 4 bases at J, leaving 1 base unmatched. CDR1 is WSHSY and CDR2 is SAAADI in the germline V gene. This CDR3 spans 13 amino acids. Here the CDR3 DNA reads TGCGCCAGCAGTGTGACAGGGGGCACTGAAGCTTTCTTT. Its protein product is CASSVTGGTEAFF.